A selection of T cell receptor beta chains follows, all from one sample in a study of Graves' ophthalmopathy and Graves' hyperthyroidism. TCRdb re-called the multiplex PCR reads through MiXCR, storing one row per CDR3 protein. In the table there are around 1.1 million distinct CDR3 sequences, about two fifths of which are singletons. The specimen was peripheral blood or thyroid tissue (not recorded which). The receptors originated from an adult man with Graves' hyperthyroidism. The CDR3 runs from the conserved cysteine through the conserved F or W. Fields, in order: V gene, J gene, clone size, D gene, CDR3 protein, CDR3 DNA. D genes are given only for firm matches. Size values are once, few and many counts, or a class for expanded clones, and some rows have none.

TRBV25-1	TRBJ1-3	many	TRBD1	CASSPGQFAIYF	TGTGCCAGCAGTCCGGGACAGTTCGCCATATATTTT
TRBV29-1	TRBJ2-3	NA	TRBD2	CSVGTSGSTDTQYF	TGCAGCGTGGGGACTAGCGGGAGTACAGATACGCAGTATTTT
TRBV6-1	TRBJ2-7	few	TRBD2	CASSVREVSYEQYF	TGTGCCAGCAGTGTCCGGGAGGTTTCCTACGAGCAGTACTTC
TRBV19	TRBJ1-2	NA	TRBD1	CASSSRQGRYGYTF	TGTGCCAGTAGTTCAAGACAGGGGCGCTATGGCTACACCTTC
TRBV29-1	TRBJ2-7	many	NA	CSVEEWGFPIREQYF	TGCAGCGTTGAAGAGTGGGGTTTCCCCATTCGAGAGCAGTACTTC
TRBV3-1	TRBJ2-2	NA	TRBD1	CASSQGPGQIATGELFF	TGTGCCAGCAGCCAAGGCCCGGGACAGATAGCAACCGGGGAGCTGTTTTTT
TRBV7-9	TRBJ1-1	many	TRBD1	CASTPSGGQNTEAFF	TGTGCCAGCACCCCGTCAGGGGGCCAGAACACTGAAGCTTTCTTT
TRBV5-1	TRBJ2-7	NA	TRBD2	CASSLVGGTSGSSYEQYF	TGCGCCAGCAGCTTGGTAGGGGGGACTAGCGGGTCCTCCTACGAGCAGTACTTC
TRBV6-1	TRBJ2-7	NA	NA	CASSYSGGLGYEQYF	TGTGCCAGCAGTTACTCCGGGGGACTGGGCTACGAGCAGTACTTC
TRBV10-3	TRBJ1-5	NA	NA	CAIRVDRPQHF	TGTGCCATCAGAGTAGACAGGCCCCAGCATTTT
TRBV6-6	TRBJ1-5	few	TRBD1	CTSSRRQGENQPQHF	TGTACCAGCAGCCGTCGACAGGGAGAAAATCAGCCCCAGCATTTT
TRBV29-1	TRBJ1-2	many	NA	CSVERGFFNYGYTF	TGCAGCGTTGAGCGGGGGTTTTTTAACTATGGCTACACCTTC
TRBV5-1	TRBJ1-4	many	NA	CASSARPTGNEKLFF	TGCGCCAGCAGCGCGAGGCCAACGGGGAATGAAAAACTGTTTTTT
TRBV6-5	TRBJ2-7	NA	NA	CASTHRADETYEQYF	TGTGCCAGCACCCACAGGGCCGACGAGACCTACGAGCAGTACTTC